In its sample, the clone carrying this T cell receptor beta chain was seen a few times. Its antigen is unidentified. These data originate in a study of PD-L1 blockade in urothelial cancer. Study summary: About 90% of the roughly 30 patients were men whose urothelial cancer was bladder-origin. Earlier, patients had received 0 to 3 chemotherapy regimens. It was at 3 weeks (second dose) and 6 weeks after treatment start that blood was analyzed.

Time point meaning: pretreatment peripheral blood. Clones were read by immunoSEQ multiplex PCR, and TCRdb kept only the in-frame ones, dropping some. The table shows just over 50,000 clones, with roughly 75% occurring only once. Study conclusions and caveats: For durable-benefit patients, tumor-associated blood clones expanded more at 3 weeks.

Germline trimming cut 4 bases from V and 3 bases from J; bases unmatched to any gene: 6. CDR1 and CDR2 from the germline V gene are SGHNT and YYREEE (reference sequence). There are 14 residues in the CDR3. The chain employs TRBV5-4 and TRBJ2-7; 8 positions agree with TRBD1. This clonotype originated in a man between 65 and 85 years old with urothelial cancer. Sequenced material: PBMCs, taken around atezolizumab (anti-PD-L1) treatment. CDR3 loop: CASSPRQGNYEQYF. CDR3 bases: TGTGCCAGCAGCCCTCGACAGGGGAACTACGAGCAGTACTTC.